Here is one T cell receptor beta chain with its context. Other DNA sequences in the same sample also yield this CDR3. This entry comes from a study of shared clonotypes between healthy human individuals. Sequencing was performed with immunoSEQ multiplex PCR; in TCRdb, only in-frame clones are kept and a portion is missing. The sample yields roughly 700,000 clones, less than 85% seen once. CDR1 SGHTA and CDR2 FQGNSA come from the germline V gene. This CDR3 is built from 12 residues. V lost 1 base and J 4 bases, leaving 4 bases between the germline ends. The receptor comes from a woman aged 25-40 years in good health. Sequenced sample: memory CD4+ T cells sorted from blood. Subset noted: CD45RA-negative fraction. This chain links TRBV7-2 with TRBJ1-2; D gene unclear. The CDR3 is CASSLVGYGYTF. The CDR3 DNA follows: TGTGCCAGCAGCTTAGTCGGCTATGGCTACACCTTC. Full variable domain (remainder filled in from reference TRBV7-2 and TRBJ1-2): GAGVSQSPSNKVTEKGKDVELRCDPISGHTALYWYRQSLGQGLEFLIYFQGNSAPDKSGLPSDRFSAERTGGSVSTLTIQRTQQEDSAVYLCASSLVGYGYTFGSGTRLTVV.